This TCR beta chain was observed in a study of blood T cell repertoires in COVID-19. In the authors' methods: Researchers report that nucleated cell counts were estimated from reference gene primer amplification. The protocol was immunoSEQ multiplex PCR, while the TCRdb copy is restricted to in-frame clones and leaves out a portion. That table gives V, J and clone size, and the DNA gave D and trimming. In the table there are hundreds of thousands of clones, around 90% of which are singletons. This clone has more than one count but fewer than ten. The germline CDR1 and CDR2 sequences are SGHTA and FQGNSA. This CDR3 region has 11 residues. Trimming took off 6 bases at V and 6 bases at J, with 9 bases between the two ends.

The source material was peripheral blood. J is TRBJ2-7 and V is TRBV7-2; D is ambiguous. The sequence was collected from a man aged 18 to 29 with active or convalescent COVID-19. The CDR3 region is CASSPFREQYF. The CDR3 region has the DNA TGTGCCAGCAGTCCTTTTCGCGAGCAGTACTTC.